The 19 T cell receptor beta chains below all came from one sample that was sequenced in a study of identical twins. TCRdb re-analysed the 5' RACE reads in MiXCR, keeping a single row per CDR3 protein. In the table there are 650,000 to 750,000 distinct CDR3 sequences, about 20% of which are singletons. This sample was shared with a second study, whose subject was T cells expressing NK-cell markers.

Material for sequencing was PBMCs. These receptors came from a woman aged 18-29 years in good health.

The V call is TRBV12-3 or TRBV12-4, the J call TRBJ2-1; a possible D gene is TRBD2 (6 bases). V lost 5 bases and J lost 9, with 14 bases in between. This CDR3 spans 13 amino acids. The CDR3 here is CASSLRLDTEQFF. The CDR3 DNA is TGTGCCAGCAGTCTCAGACTAGACACTGAGCAGTTCTTC.

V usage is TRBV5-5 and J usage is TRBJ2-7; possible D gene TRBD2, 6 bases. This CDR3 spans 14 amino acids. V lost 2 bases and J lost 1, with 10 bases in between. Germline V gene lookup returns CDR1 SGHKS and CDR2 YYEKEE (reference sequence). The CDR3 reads CASSFLRGSYEQYF. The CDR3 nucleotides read TGTGCCAGCAGCTTCCTTCGGGGGTCCTACGAGCAGTACTTC.

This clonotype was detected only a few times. CDR3 in DNA: TGTGCCAGCAGCCAAGCGGTAGGATCCTACGAGCAGTACTTC. Its protein is CASSQAVGSYEQYF. The chain joins TRBV4-2 to TRBJ2-7; no definite D call. The germline V and J ends were trimmed by 1 base and 1 base, with 8 bases remaining between them. Germline V gene sequence: CDR1 LGHNA, CDR2 YNFKEQ. This CDR3 has 14 residues.

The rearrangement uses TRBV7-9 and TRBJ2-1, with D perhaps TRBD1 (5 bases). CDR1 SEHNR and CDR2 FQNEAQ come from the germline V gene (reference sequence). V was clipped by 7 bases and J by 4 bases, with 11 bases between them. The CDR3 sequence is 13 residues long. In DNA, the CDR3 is TGTGCCAGCAAGGGGCAGGTATACAATGAGCAGTTCTTC. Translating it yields CASKGQVYNEQFF.

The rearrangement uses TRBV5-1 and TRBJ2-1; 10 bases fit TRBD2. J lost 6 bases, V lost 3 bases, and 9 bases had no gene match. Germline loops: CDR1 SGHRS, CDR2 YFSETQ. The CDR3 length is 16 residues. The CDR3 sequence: CASSYTGTSAPNEQFF. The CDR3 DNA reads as TGCGCCAGCAGCTACACCGGGACTAGCGCTCCCAATGAGCAGTTCTTC.

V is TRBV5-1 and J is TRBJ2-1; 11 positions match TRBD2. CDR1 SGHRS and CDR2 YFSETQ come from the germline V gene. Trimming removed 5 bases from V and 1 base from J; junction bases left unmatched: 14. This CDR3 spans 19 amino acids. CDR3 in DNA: TGCGCCAGCAGGCAACCGAAGACTAGCGGGGACCTGTCCTACAATGAGCAGTTCTTC. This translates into CASRQPKTSGDLSYNEQFF.

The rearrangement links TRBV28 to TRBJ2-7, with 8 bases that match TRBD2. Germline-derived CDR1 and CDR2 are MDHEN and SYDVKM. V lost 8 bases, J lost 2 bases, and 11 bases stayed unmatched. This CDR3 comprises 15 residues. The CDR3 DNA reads TGTGCCAGCTCCTCCCCAGCGGGAGAGGCCTACGAGCAGTACTTC. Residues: CASSSPAGEAYEQYF.

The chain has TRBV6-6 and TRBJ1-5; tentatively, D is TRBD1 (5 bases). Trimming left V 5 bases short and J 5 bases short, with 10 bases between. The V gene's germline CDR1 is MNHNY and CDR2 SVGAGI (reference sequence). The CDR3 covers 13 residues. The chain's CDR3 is CASSEGLYQPQHF. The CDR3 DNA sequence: TGTGCCAGCAGTGAGGGACTCTATCAGCCCCAGCATTTT.

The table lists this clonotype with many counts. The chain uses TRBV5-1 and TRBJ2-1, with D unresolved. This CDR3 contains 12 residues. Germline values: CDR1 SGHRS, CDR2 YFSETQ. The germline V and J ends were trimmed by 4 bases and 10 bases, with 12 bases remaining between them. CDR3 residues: CASSPGRGEQFF. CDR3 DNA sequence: TGCGCCAGCAGCCCCGGGCGCGGAGAGCAGTTCTTC.

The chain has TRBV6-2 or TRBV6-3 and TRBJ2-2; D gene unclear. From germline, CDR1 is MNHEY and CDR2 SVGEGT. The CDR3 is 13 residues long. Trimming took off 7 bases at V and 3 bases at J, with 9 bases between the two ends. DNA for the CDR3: TGTGCCAGCAACCTCGAGCACACCGGGGAGCTGTTTTTT. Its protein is CASNLEHTGELFF.

CDR3 nucleotides: TGTGCCAGCAGAGCCCCGGGCACTGAAGCTTTCTTT. This translates into CASRAPGTEAFF. This sequence joins TRBV25-1 and TRBJ1-1; D is unclear. V lost 6 bases, J lost 4 bases, and 9 bases lay in between. Germline CDR1 and CDR2: MGHDK and SYGVNS. This CDR3 has 12 residues.

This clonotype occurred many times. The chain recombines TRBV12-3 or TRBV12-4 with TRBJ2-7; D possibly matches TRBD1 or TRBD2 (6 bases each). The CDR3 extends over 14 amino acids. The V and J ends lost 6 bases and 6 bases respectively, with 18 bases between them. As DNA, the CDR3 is TGTGCCAGCAGGCAAACCGGGGGCGCGAGCGAGCAGTACTTC. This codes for CASRQTGGASEQYF.

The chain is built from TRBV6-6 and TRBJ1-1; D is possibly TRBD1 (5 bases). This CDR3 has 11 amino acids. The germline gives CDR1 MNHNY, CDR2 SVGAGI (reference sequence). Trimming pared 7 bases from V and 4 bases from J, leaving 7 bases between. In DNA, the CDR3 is TGTGCCAGCATCCAGGGCACTGAAGCTTTCTTT. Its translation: CASIQGTEAFF.

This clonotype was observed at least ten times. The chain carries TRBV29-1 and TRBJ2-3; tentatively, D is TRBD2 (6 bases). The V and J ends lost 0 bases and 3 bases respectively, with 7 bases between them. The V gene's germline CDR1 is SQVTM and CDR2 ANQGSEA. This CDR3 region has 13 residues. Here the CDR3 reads CSVEEGGTDTQYF. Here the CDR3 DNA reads TGCAGCGTTGAAGAGGGGGGTACAGATACGCAGTATTTT.

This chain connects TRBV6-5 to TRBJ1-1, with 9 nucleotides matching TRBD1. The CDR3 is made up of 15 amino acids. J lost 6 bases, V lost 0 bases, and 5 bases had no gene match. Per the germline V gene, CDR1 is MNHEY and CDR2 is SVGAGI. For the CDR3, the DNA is TGTGCCAGCAGTTACTCCACAGGGGGCTTAGCTGAAGCTTTCTTT. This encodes CASSYSTGGLAEAFF.

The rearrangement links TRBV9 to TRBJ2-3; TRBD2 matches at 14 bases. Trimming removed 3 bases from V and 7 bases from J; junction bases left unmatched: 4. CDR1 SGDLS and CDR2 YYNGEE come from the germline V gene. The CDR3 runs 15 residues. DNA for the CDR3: TGTGCCAGCAGCGGGGGACTAGCGGGAGACCATACGCAGTATTTT. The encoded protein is CASSGGLAGDHTQYF.

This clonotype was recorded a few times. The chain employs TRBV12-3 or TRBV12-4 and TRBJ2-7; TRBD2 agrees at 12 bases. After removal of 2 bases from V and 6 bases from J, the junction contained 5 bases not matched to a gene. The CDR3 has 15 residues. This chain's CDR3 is CASSLLAGGPLEQYF. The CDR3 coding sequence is TGTGCCAGCAGTTTACTAGCGGGGGGGCCTCTCGAGCAGTACTTC.

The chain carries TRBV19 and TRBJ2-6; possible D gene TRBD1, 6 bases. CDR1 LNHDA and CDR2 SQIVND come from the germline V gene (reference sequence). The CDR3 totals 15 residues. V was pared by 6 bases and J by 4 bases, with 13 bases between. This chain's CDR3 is CASRATGTGANVLTF. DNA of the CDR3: TGTGCCAGTAGGGCAACAGGGACCGGGGCCAACGTCCTGACTTTC.

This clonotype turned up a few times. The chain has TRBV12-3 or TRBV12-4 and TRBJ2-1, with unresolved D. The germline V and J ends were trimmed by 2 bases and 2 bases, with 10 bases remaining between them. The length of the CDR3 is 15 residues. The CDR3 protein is CASSLHSITYNEQFF. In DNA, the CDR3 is TGTGCCAGCAGTTTACATTCTATAACCTACAATGAGCAGTTCTTC.